This TCR beta chain originates from a study of graft-versus-host responses after intestinal transplantation. Study as a whole: Transplant recipients had multivisceral, liver-intestinal, or isolated intestinal grafts. Tacrolimus plus steroids were given to all recipients for roughly three years, preceded by anti-thymocyte globulin induction.

Graft tissue was processed to release intraepithelial and lamina propria lymphocytes. General study results and limits: Early post-transplant falls in HvG clones accompanied the peak levels of circulating GvH clones. The study found high graft-versus-host to host-versus-graft clonal ratios in allografts of patients with graft-donor T cell macrochimerism.

About this clone itself: What it binds is not known.

Clones were read by immunoSEQ multiplex PCR, and TCRdb kept only the in-frame ones, dropping some. The data show about 8,000 clones, approximately 72% seen once. The source material was ileum tissue, sampled roughly 230 days after intestinal transplant. This clonotype was sampled from a human patient who received an intestinal transplant, so some T cells may come from the graft donor.

The CDR3 DNA sequence: TGTGCCAGCTCACCACTAGCGGGAGCTTATATAAACACCGGGGAGCTGTTTTTT. This codes for CASSPLAGAYINTGELFF. The gene calls are TRBV18 and TRBJ2-2; 9 bases agree with TRBD2. The germline CDR1 and CDR2 sequences are KGHSH and LQKENI. Germline trimming cut 1 base from V and 2 bases from J; bases unmatched to any gene: 8. This CDR3 comprises 18 residues.